Listed below are T cell receptor beta chains from one sample, sequenced in a study of blood T cells in healthy people across ages. MiXCR, applied by TCRdb to the 5' RACE reads, yields one record per CDR3 protein. The repertoire includes more than 800,000 distinct CDR3 sequences, around 26% of them detected once, and 17% sits in the top ten. Material for sequencing was blood. Source of these receptors: a woman of 80 years or more in good health. Both conserved end residues are part of each CDR3. A D gene is named only where the DNA matches it firmly. Not every row has a clone size; where given, it reads once, few, many or a size class.

D,size,V,J,DNA,CDR3
NA,many,TRBV6-1,TRBJ2-1,TGTGCCAGCAGTGAAGCGTCCTACAATGAGCAGTTCTTC,CASSEASYNEQFF
TRBD2,many,TRBV20-1,TRBJ2-7,TGCAGTGCTAGATCGGGACTACTCCCTTCTCAGTACTTC,CSARSGLLPSQYF
TRBD1,many,TRBV7-2,TRBJ1-5,TGTGCCAGCAGCCCGGGACAGGGGGCGGTAAGCAATCAGCCCCAGCATTTT,CASSPGQGAVSNQPQHF
TRBD1,many,TRBV6-5,TRBJ2-1,TGTGCCAGCAGTACGGACAGGAACGACAATGAGCAGTTCTTC,CASSTDRNDNEQFF
NA,many,TRBV20-1,TRBJ1-2,TGCAGTGCTAGAGGTTCCCATGGCTACACCTTC,CSARGSHGYTF
NA,few,TRBV14,TRBJ2-1,TGTGCCAGCAGCCAAGATCGGAAGGGGTTGTCCTACAATGAGCAGTTCTTC,CASSQDRKGLSYNEQFF
NA,few,TRBV3-1,TRBJ1-2,TGTGCCAGCAGCCGATTCGCCAGACCTAACTATGGCTACACCTTC,CASSRFARPNYGYTF
NA,NA,TRBV20-1,TRBJ2-4,TGCAGTGCTAAAGTCACAGGGACCAAAAACATTCAGTACTTC,CSAKVTGTKNIQYF
NA,NA,TRBV7-2,TRBJ2-7,TGTGCCAGCAGCTTAGGGGCCGGGGCCCACGAGCAGTACTTC,CASSLGAGAHEQYF
TRBD2,many,TRBV12-3/TRBV12-4,TRBJ2-1,TGTGCCAGCAGTCGACTAGCGGAGAAACCCTACAATGAGCAGTTCTTC,CASSRLAEKPYNEQFF
NA,NA,TRBV5-5,TRBJ2-6,TGTGCCAGCAGCCCCACTAGCCCGCCCCCCTCTGGGGCCAACGTCCTGACTTTC,CASSPTSPPPSGANVLTF
NA,few,TRBV30,TRBJ1-1,TGTGCCTGGAGTGTGGGGCCGGGCACTGAAGCTTTCTTT,CAWSVGPGTEAFF